A selection of T cell receptor beta chains follows, all from one sample in a study of T cell responses to AZD1222 COVID-19 vaccine. TCRdb keeps only in-frame clones here, not all; method: immunoSEQ multiplex PCR. The data show roughly 130,000 clones, about 90% seen once. The sample in question was peripheral blood, obtained 28 days after the second dose of the MenACWY control vaccine. These receptors came from an adult who received the MenACWY meningococcal vaccine as a control. The CDR3 runs from the conserved cysteine through the conserved F or W. The order of the fields is clone size, J gene, D gene, V gene, CDR3 DNA, CDR3 protein. The D gene is left open where the match is weak. Clone size is stated in some rows and not others, as once, few, many or a class when expanded.

>-|TRBJ2-5|TRBD1|TRBV7-3
TGTGCCAGCAGCCCAAATGGACAGGCGATGGAGACCCAGTACTTC
CASSPNGQAMETQYF
>once|TRBJ2-7|TRBD2|TRBV7-2
TGTGCCAGCAGCCCGGGACTAGATTCATACGAGCAGTACTTC
CASSPGLDSYEQYF
>-|TRBJ2-2|TRBD2|TRBV19
TGTGCCAGTAGTGTCGGGGGGTCGAACACCGGGGAGCTGTTTTTT
CASSVGGSNTGELFF
>-|TRBJ2-5|TRBD2|TRBV5-6
TGTGCCAGCAGCTTGGGTCCCACTAGCGTACAAGAGACCCAGTACTTC
CASSLGPTSVQETQYF
>-|TRBJ1-6|-|TRBV7-8
TGTGCCAGCAGCCTTCGGGGGGCACCCCTCCACTTT
CASSLRGAPLHF
>-|TRBJ2-3|-|TRBV28
TGTGCCAGCAGTCCCTTCAGGAGGGCCAGGCCAGATACGCAGTATTTT
CASSPFRRARPDTQYF
>-|TRBJ2-3|TRBD2|TRBV7-2
TGTGCCAGCAGCCCCCATGGACTAGCGGGGGGCGGGATAGATACGCAGTATTTT
CASSPHGLAGGGIDTQYF
>-|TRBJ2-1|TRBD2|TRBV27
TGTGCCAGCAGTCTAACGTCTAGCGGGGGTGCATACAATGAGCAGTTCTTC
CASSLTSSGGAYNEQFF
>-|TRBJ2-5|-|TRBV11-2
TGTGCCAGCAGCTTAGATCTCGGGGCAGAGACCCAGTACTTC
CASSLDLGAETQYF
>once|TRBJ2-7|TRBD2|TRBV5-1
TGCGCCAGCAGCTTTACTAGCGCTAGGGGAGCCAGCTACGAGCAGTACTTC
CASSFTSARGASYEQYF
>-|TRBJ1-1|-|TRBV12-3/TRBV12-4
TGTGCCAGCAGTACCTTGGGACACACTGAAGCTTTCTTT
CASSTLGHTEAFF
>-|TRBJ2-5|-|TRBV19
TGTGCCAGTAGTATAGAACAGGTGGGGACCCAGTACTTC
CASSIEQVGTQYF
>-|TRBJ1-6|-|TRBV24-1
TGTGCCACCCGGGCTGGGACGGATGATAATTCACCCCTCCACTTT
CATRAGTDDNSPLHF